This T cell receptor beta chain was recorded in a study of cytomegalovirus exposure and HLA in healthy donors. 60 Vbeta and 13 Jbeta primers were used in PCR. Some clones are missing from TCRdb's copy, which holds only in-frame ones; the method was immunoSEQ multiplex PCR. The data hold 150,000 to 200,000 clones, with roughly 85% observed a single time. The source is a woman in her 50s in good health and CMV-seronegative. The specimen was PBMCs.

The CDR3 spells CASSILAGTDTQYF. CDR3 nucleotides: TGTGCCAGCAGTATCTTAGCGGGCACAGATACGCAGTATTTT. V usage is TRBV2 and J usage is TRBJ2-3, with D maybe TRBD2 (6 bases). CDR1 SNHLY and CDR2 FYNNEI come from the germline V gene. There are 14 residues in the CDR3. V was trimmed by 5 bases and J by 1 base, leaving 10 bases between them.